The source of this T cell receptor beta chain is a study of vaccination effects on CD4 cells after COVID-19. At the end of roughly 9 days of culture, CD4+ T cells were isolated. Subjects were given two BNT162b2 or mRNA-1273 vaccine doses. As to this clone: What it binds is not known.

Study-wide points: Late in the post-vaccination period, infection-induced and vaccine-induced clones underwent marked clonal contraction.

Clones were read by immunoSEQ multiplex PCR, and TCRdb kept only the in-frame ones, dropping some. The table has about 73,000 clones, roughly 73% seen once; the top ten hold roughly 2.1%. The sequencing used CD4+ T cells from PBMCs cultured without peptide, collected after COVID-19 vaccination. This sequence originates from a human donor who received a COVID-19 vaccine.

This CDR3 reads CASTLGQGPDTQYF. In DNA form, the CDR3 reads TGTGCCAGCACGTTGGGACAGGGGCCAGATACGCAGTATTTT. V usage is TRBV6-5 and J usage is TRBJ2-3; TRBD1 aligns across 10 bases. The germline V gene encodes CDR1 MNHEY and CDR2 SVGAGI. V was clipped by 7 bases and J by 4 bases; unmatched bases: 5. The CDR3 totals 14 residues.